The rows below give T cell receptor beta chains drawn from one sample of a study of blood T cells in healthy people across ages. TCRdb recomputed calls from the 5' RACE reads with MiXCR, one row per CDR3 protein. Among about 1.4 million distinct CDR3 sequences listed, 59% were seen once. The sequencing input was blood. The receptors here all came from a young man in good health. The CDR3 runs from the conserved cysteine through the conserved F or W.

V gene	J gene	CDR3 length	CDR3 protein
TRBV4-2	TRBJ2-1	15	CASSSPTSGGNEQFF
TRBV5-1	TRBJ1-4	17	CASSMGQRTATNEKLFF
TRBV25-1	TRBJ1-1	13	CASSGYRDREAFF
TRBV29-1	TRBJ2-7	13	CSPRWDQTYEQYF
TRBV20-1	TRBJ2-5	18	CSATKGASGNLGEETQYF
TRBV29-1	TRBJ2-7	12	CSVTTGLDEQYF
TRBV4-2	TRBJ1-4	12	CASSQDRSELFF
TRBV6-1	TRBJ2-7	10	CASSQPLQYF
TRBV29-1	TRBJ2-7	17	CSVGIGSDSGDSYEQYF
TRBV29-1	TRBJ2-4	18	CSVEGGATSGKAKNIQYF
TRBV4-2	TRBJ2-7	17	CASSQGRRTGVDYEQYF
TRBV20-1	TRBJ1-5	14	CSATTGNSNQPQHF
TRBV12-3/TRBV12-4	TRBJ2-7	15	CASSFSGGRVGEQYF
TRBV5-1	TRBJ2-1	14	CASSTQGTYNEQFF
TRBV3-1	TRBJ2-3	15	CASSTGGWGTDTQYF
TRBV29-1	TRBJ2-3	15	CSVDTGTGSPDTQYF
TRBV27	NA	13	CAIKALDSYEQYF
TRBV12-3/TRBV12-4	NA	13	CASSVTGVYEQYF
TRBV7-9	TRBJ1-2	15	CASSSPRGGIYGYTF
TRBV11-3	TRBJ2-2	15	CASSLSRGAPGELFF
TRBV5-5	TRBJ1-2	16	CASRDRPPRGLYGYTF
TRBV25-1	TRBJ1-2	14	CASSEPQGLSGYTF
TRBV10-2	TRBJ2-5	15	CASSRLAGQGETQYF
TRBV6-1	TRBJ2-1	15	CASRLGTYSYNEQFF
TRBV5-6	TRBJ2-7	12	CASSGETHEQYF
TRBV14	TRBJ1-2	13	CASSQAFTGGYTF
TRBV7-8	TRBJ1-1	11	CASSLHTEAFF
TRBV6-1	TRBJ1-5	14	CASSIGSWVQPQHF
TRBV20-1	TRBJ2-5	15	CSAKITGSLFETQYF
TRBV27	TRBJ2-2	17	CASSFLLAGGPAGELFF
TRBV19	TRBJ2-5	13	CASMGDLEETQYF
TRBV6-6	TRBJ2-7	15	CASSYSGGASYEQYF
TRBV29-1	TRBJ2-3	14	CSVEGQIGSDTQYF
TRBV12-3/TRBV12-4	TRBJ2-1	17	CASSLAMSGTSDNEQFF
TRBV6-6	TRBJ2-7	15	CASSYGGANSYEQYF
TRBV20-1	TRBJ1-6	14	CSARSGQGNSPLHF